The 27 T cell receptor beta chains below all came from one sample that was sequenced in a study of blood T cell repertoires in COVID-19. TCRdb keeps only in-frame clones here, not all; method: immunoSEQ multiplex PCR. The sample yields 250,000 to 350,000 clones, about 83% seen once. The sequenced material came from peripheral blood. These receptors all stem from a woman aged 45-65 years with acute or convalescent COVID-19.

The chain has TRBV7-8 and TRBJ2-5; 10 bases map to TRBD2. With 6 bases clipped from V and 0 bases from J, the junction kept 4 bases outside the gene matches. The CDR3 length is 15 residues. The germline V gene has CDR1 SGHVS and CDR2 FQNEAQ. CDR3 sequence reads: CASRKAGGYQETQYF. DNA of the CDR3: TGTGCCAGCAGAAAAGCGGGAGGGTACCAAGAGACCCAGTACTTC.

In this sample, this clone turned up once. The rearrangement uses TRBV5-4 and TRBJ2-6, with 10 bases matching TRBD1. Germline V gene data show CDR1 as SGHNT and CDR2 as YYREEE (reference sequence). V was pared by 0 bases and J by 4 bases, with 4 bases of the junction left unmatched. The CDR3 spans 17 residues. Here the CDR3 reads CASSLGQGAFGANVLTF. CDR3 in DNA: TGTGCCAGCAGCTTGGGACAGGGGGCTTTCGGGGCCAACGTCCTGACTTTC.

The gene calls are TRBV28 and TRBJ2-4; TRBD1 matches at 8 bases. The CDR3 length is 16 residues. CDR1 and CDR2 from the germline V gene are MDHEN and SYDVKM. J gave up 1 base and V 6 bases, and 8 bases lay outside the gene matches. The CDR3 bases are TGTGCCAGCAGCCTCAGGGGGCAAGGGGCCAAAAACATTCAGTACTTC. Encoded protein: CASSLRGQGAKNIQYF.

The rearrangement joins TRBV30 to TRBJ2-5; D is ambiguous. There are 11 residues in the CDR3. The V end was cut by 4 bases, the J end by 4 bases, with 7 bases between. Looked up from germline, CDR1 is GTSNPN and CDR2 is SVGIG (reference sequence). The CDR3 coding sequence is TGTGCCTGGACCAACAGAGAGACCCAGTACTTC. It specifies CAWTNRETQYF.

The rearrangement links TRBV2 to TRBJ1-5; D possibly corresponds to TRBD1 (5 bases). Germline values: CDR1 SNHLY, CDR2 FYNNEI. The CDR3 covers 16 residues. Trimming removed 6 bases from V and 0 bases from J, with 15 bases in between. CDR3 bases: TGTGCCAGCAGAACAGACAGTTCTTATAGCAATCAGCCCCAGCATTTT. This gives the protein CASRTDSSYSNQPQHF.

This chain uses TRBV28 with TRBJ2-1, with 8 positions matching TRBD2. The ends lost 4 bases at V and 4 bases at J; junction bases unmatched: 15. The CDR3 is made up of 18 amino acids. Germline assignment: CDR1 MDHEN and CDR2 SYDVKM. CDR3 nucleotide sequence: TGTGCCAGCAGTTCCGTGAACCAAGCGGGAGCACGATACAATGAGCAGTTCTTC. Amino acids: CASSSVNQAGARYNEQFF. The entire variable domain, with the rest obtained from reference TRBV28 and TRBJ2-1, is as follows: DVKVTQSSRYLVKRTGEKVFLECVQDMDHENMFWYRQDPGLGLRLIYFSYDVKMKEKGDIPEGYSVSREKKERFSLILESASTNQTSMYLCASSSVNQAGARYNEQFFGPGTRLTVL.

The chain carries TRBV6-5 and TRBJ2-3, with D possibly matching TRBD2 (6 bases). The CDR3 is 14 residues long. Germline assignment: CDR1 MNHEY and CDR2 SVGAGI. The germline V and J ends were trimmed by 5 bases and 4 bases, with 13 bases remaining between them. The CDR3 sequence is CASSLSLASDTQYF. The CDR3, as DNA: TGTGCCAGCAGTCTGTCCCTAGCGTCAGATACGCAGTATTTT.

The J gene is TRBJ2-5, the V gene TRBV10-3; D not resolved. Trimming removed 4 bases at V and 5 bases at J, with 11 bases between. Germline CDR1 is ENHRY and CDR2 is SYGVKD. The CDR3 consists of 13 residues. The CDR3 loop is CAISGELKETQYF. In DNA form, the CDR3 reads TGTGCCATCAGTGGAGAGCTTAAGGAGACCCAGTACTTC.

The chain couples TRBV2 to TRBJ1-2, with D possibly TRBD1 on 6 matching bases. Germline V lookup: CDR1 SNHLY, CDR2 FYNNEI. The ends were cut back, 7 bases at V and 1 base at J, with 10 bases in the middle. This CDR3 contains 13 residues. The CDR3 spells CASNQGNNYGYTF. The CDR3 DNA reads TGTGCCAGCAATCAGGGGAATAACTATGGCTACACCTTC.

The genes are TRBV7-3 and TRBJ2-3; D may be TRBD2 (5 bases). The V end lost 5 bases, the J end lost 7 bases, and 10 bases lay between the germline ends. This CDR3 has 12 residues. Germline V gene data show CDR1 as SGHTA and CDR2 as FQGTGA. The CDR3: CASSPGVNTQYF. The DNA for the CDR3 is TGTGCCAGCAGCCCCGGGGTTAATACGCAGTATTTT.

The genes are TRBV28 and TRBJ2-3; D gene uncertain. Trimming pared 2 bases from V and 4 bases from J, leaving 7 bases between. Germline CDR1 reads MDHEN; CDR2 reads SYDVKM. CDR3 size: 13 residues. CDR3 loop: CASSLQSSDTQYF. The CDR3 region has the DNA TGTGCCAGCAGTTTACAGTCCTCAGATACGCAGTATTTT.

CDR3 coding DNA: TGTGCCAGCAGCTTATTTTGGACAGGGGCACTACCCTACGAGCAGTACTTC. Protein product: CASSLFWTGALPYEQYF. The chain joins TRBV5-4 to TRBJ2-7, with 9 bases that match TRBD1. Germline loops: CDR1 SGHNT, CDR2 YYREEE (reference sequence). This CDR3 spans 17 amino acids. Trimming at V came to 2 bases and at J to 2 bases, leaving 11 bases not matched to a gene.

V and J are TRBV19 and TRBJ2-7, with D possibly being TRBD1 (5 bases). Trimming shortened V by 8 bases and J by 0 bases, and 14 bases separated the two germline ends. The CDR3 sequence is 14 residues long. Germline values: CDR1 LNHDA, CDR2 SQIVND (reference sequence). The CDR3, as DNA: TGTGCCAGTGGCCTGACAGTAAGCTCCTACGAGCAGTACTTC. Translation: CASGLTVSSYEQYF. The full variable domain, in which reference TRBV19 and TRBJ2-7 provide the parts outside the CDR3, is DGGITQSPKYLFRKEGQNVTLSCEQNLNHDAMYWYRQDPGQGLRLIYYSQIVNDFQKGDIAEGYSVSREKKESFPLTVTSAQKNPTAFYLCASGLTVSSYEQYFGPGTRLTVT.

The CDR3 reads CASTVGRGLNQPQHF. The CDR3, as DNA: TGTGCCAGTACCGTCGGGCGGGGACTGAATCAGCCCCAGCATTTT. V gene TRBV19 combines with J gene TRBJ1-5; D might be TRBD1 (5 bases). Germline V gene data show CDR1 as LNHDA and CDR2 as SQIVND (reference sequence). This CDR3 is built from 15 residues. V lost 7 bases and J 4 bases, leaving 17 bases between the germline ends.

The chain joins TRBV7-9 to TRBJ2-1; 10 positions match TRBD1. CDR1 is SEHNR, CDR2 FQNEAQ, per germline (reference sequence). This CDR3 comprises 16 residues. The J segment lost 6 bases and the V segment lost 5 bases, leaving 10 bases of the junction unmatched. CDR3: CASSLRTGGVGNEQFF. CDR3 sequence (DNA): TGTGCCAGCAGCCTTCGGACAGGGGGTGTGGGCAATGAGCAGTTCTTC.

The rearrangement uses TRBV6-5 and TRBJ1-1; 7 bases map to TRBD1. CDR1 and CDR2 from the germline V gene are MNHEY and SVGAGI. Trimming removed 4 bases from V and 0 bases from J; junction bases left unmatched: 5. CDR3 length: 15 amino acids. The CDR3 loop is CASSSTDRMNTEAFF. CDR3 DNA: TGTGCCAGCAGTTCGACGGACAGGATGAACACTGAAGCTTTCTTT.

V gene TRBV5-1 combines with J gene TRBJ2-3; D is possibly TRBD2 (5 bases). CDR1 is SGHRS and CDR2 is YFSETQ in the germline V gene. V gave up 0 bases and J gave up 4 bases, with 6 bases separating them. The CDR3 has 13 amino acids. DNA for the CDR3: TGCGCCAGCAGCTTGGGAGGGCCAGATACGCAGTATTTT. It encodes CASSLGGPDTQYF.

This clone showed up just once. The chain employs TRBV5-1 and TRBJ1-1; TRBD1 agrees at 9 bases. The junction had 7 bases not matched to a gene; V was cut back by 4 bases and J by 6 bases. The V gene's germline CDR1 is SGHRS and CDR2 YFSETQ. The CDR3 runs to 14 residues. The CDR3 loop reads CASSATGGAAEAFF. The CDR3 nucleotides read TGCGCCAGCAGCGCAACAGGGGGCGCCGCTGAAGCTTTCTTT.

The chain has TRBV5-1 and TRBJ2-3, with 13 bases lining up with TRBD2. The CDR3 sequence is 16 residues long. CDR1 and CDR2 from the germline V gene are SGHRS and YFSETQ. V lost 4 bases, J lost 1 base, and 3 bases stayed unmatched. For the CDR3, the DNA is TGCGCCAGCAGCCCCGGGACTAGCGGGGGCACAGATACGCAGTATTTT. It is translated as CASSPGTSGGTDTQYF.

The chain couples TRBV9 to TRBJ2-1, with D perhaps matching TRBD2 (6 bases). The CDR3 loop spans 16 amino acids. Trimming took 0 bases from V and 3 from J, leaving 13 bases between them. CDR1 is SGDLS and CDR2 is YYNGEE in the germline V gene. The CDR3 is CASSVAGGTLYNEQFF. The CDR3 DNA is TGTGCCAGCAGCGTAGCTGGCGGGACTCTCTACAATGAGCAGTTCTTC.

The chain joins TRBV7-2 to TRBJ2-2, with a weak D call TRBD2 (6 bases). Germline V gene lookup returns CDR1 SGHTA and CDR2 FQGNSA. The CDR3 spans 14 residues. V lost 6 bases to trimming and J lost 2 bases, with 10 bases between them. The CDR3 DNA is TGTGCCAGCAGGGGAGCGGGTAACACCGGGGAGCTGTTTTTT. Its protein is CASRGAGNTGELFF.

The chain links TRBV30 to TRBJ1-1; TRBD1 is a possible D gene (5 bases). Germline V lookup: CDR1 GTSNPN, CDR2 SVGIG (reference sequence). The CDR3 extends over 15 amino acids. Trimming left V 2 bases short and J 0 bases short, with 13 bases between. The CDR3 region is CAWSIRQLMNTEAFF. For the CDR3, the DNA is TGTGCCTGGAGTATACGACAGTTAATGAACACTGAAGCTTTCTTT.

The genes are TRBV4-3 and TRBJ1-4; 8 nucleotides agree with TRBD1. V lost 4 bases, J lost 7 bases, and 11 bases stayed unmatched. The CDR3 runs to 16 residues. The germline V gene encodes CDR1 LGHNA and CDR2 YSLEER. This CDR3 reads CASSLGQGLVSEKLFF. The CDR3 nucleotides read TGCGCCAGCAGCCTTGGACAGGGATTAGTTTCTGAAAAACTGTTTTTT.

This sequence joins TRBV18 and TRBJ2-7, with 10 positions matching TRBD2. This CDR3 is 17 amino acids long. V lost 3 bases and J lost 5; bases outside the gene matches: 13. Germline lookup yields CDR1 KGHSH and CDR2 LQKENI. Written as DNA, the CDR3 is TGTGCCAGCTCACCCACTCTCCGGGCTAGCGGGAGACACGAGCAGTACTTC. It yields the protein CASSPTLRASGRHEQYF.

CDR3 amino acids: CASSPAASGGTDTQYF. DNA for the CDR3: TGCGCCAGCAGCCCCGCGGCTAGCGGAGGCACAGATACGCAGTATTTT. The V and J genes are TRBV5-1 and TRBJ2-3; 7 nucleotides align to TRBD2. The CDR3 sequence is 16 residues long. With V trimmed by 4 bases and J by 1 base, 9 bases remained unmatched. The germline V gene has CDR1 SGHRS and CDR2 YFSETQ.

J is TRBJ1-5 and V is TRBV7-2; D possibly corresponds to TRBD1 (5 bases). CDR1 and CDR2 from the germline V gene are SGHTA and FQGNSA. This CDR3 contains 15 residues. Between the trimmed V and J ends, which lost 7 bases and 1 base, there was a span of 14 bases. The CDR3 protein is CASTPGGGSNQPQHF. The CDR3 DNA reads as TGTGCCAGCACCCCAGGTGGGGGGAGCAATCAGCCCCAGCATTTT.

Comments on this clone: The sample carries other DNA sequences with the same CDR3. The rearrangement joins TRBV28 to TRBJ1-2, with 8 bases that match TRBD1. Looked up from germline, CDR1 is MDHEN and CDR2 is SYDVKM. CDR3 size: 13 residues. The trim removed 2 bases at V and 8 bases at J, leaving 4 bases unmatched. CDR3 coding DNA: TGTGCCAGCAGTTTACAGGGGGCTCGGGGCTACACCTTC. This sequence encodes CASSLQGARGYTF.